This TCR beta chain emerged from a study of shared clonotypes between healthy human individuals. In regard to this clone: Its antigen is not identified.

Regarding the study as a whole: Although depth was large, rarefaction showed that sequencing of the sorted subsets was incomplete. Clonotype sharing among donors was expected to depend on sequencing depth.

V dropped 3 bases and J dropped 4 bases, with 7 bases sitting between them. The CDR3 is made up of 12 amino acids. The V gene's germline CDR1 is SGHTA and CDR2 FQGNSA. Deep was the level at which the assay was run. The protocol was immunoSEQ multiplex PCR, while the TCRdb copy is restricted to in-frame clones and leaves out a portion. The table shows some 2,000,000 clones, with over 85% occurring only once. The chain couples TRBV7-2 to TRBJ2-7; no clear D. The clonotype was recovered from a young man in good health. Input material: naive CD4+ T cells sorted from blood. Subset specified: CD45RA+ positively selected. This CDR3 is CASSFDGYEQYF. Here the CDR3 DNA reads TGTGCCAGCAGCTTCGACGGATACGAGCAGTACTTC. Looking up the rest from reference TRBV7-2 and TRBJ2-7 gives the full variable domain: GAGVSQSPSNKVTEKGKDVELRCDPISGHTALYWYRQSLGQGLEFLIYFQGNSAPDKSGLPSDRFSAERTGGSVSTLTIQRTQQEDSAVYLCASSFDGYEQYFGPGTRLTVT.